A single sample gave rise to the 31 T cell receptor beta chains below, sequenced in a study of blood T cell repertoires in COVID-19. Sequenced by immunoSEQ multiplex PCR; TCRdb stores in-frame clones only, minus some. In the table there are tens of thousands of clones, less than 95% of which are singletons. Sequenced input: peripheral blood. These receptor sequences come from a man aged 18 to 35 with COVID-19, enrolled during active disease.

The chain couples TRBV21-1 to TRBJ1-5; the D call TRBD1 from the table was never checked on the DNA. TRBV21-1 is assigned pseudogene status. The CDR3 has 15 amino acids. The CDR3 loop is CASSKARTGDQPQHF. DNA of the CDR3: TGTGCCAGCAGCAAAGCGCGCACAGGGGATCAGCCCCAGCATTTT.

The chain uses TRBV4-3 and TRBJ2-1, with 9 bases fitting TRBD2. With V trimmed by 4 bases and J by 8 bases, 15 bases remained unmatched. The CDR3 spans 17 residues. Germline CDR1 reads LGHNA; CDR2 reads YSLEER. In nucleotides, the CDR3 is TGCGCCAGCAGCCCCAGGACAAGGACTAGCGTAGGCCATGAGCAGTTCTTC. Translation: CASSPRTRTSVGHEQFF.

The chain couples TRBV11-2 to TRBJ2-5; TRBD1 matches at 7 bases. The CDR3 length is 15 residues. The germline gives CDR1 SGHAT, CDR2 FQNNGV. Germline trimming cut 3 bases from V and 4 bases from J; bases unmatched to any gene: 8. The CDR3 loop is CASSFQLGGGETQYF. For the CDR3, the DNA is TGTGCCAGCAGCTTTCAACTAGGGGGCGGAGAGACCCAGTACTTC. The full variable domain, with the rest looked up from reference TRBV11-2 and TRBJ2-5, is EAGVAQSPRYKIIEKRQSVAFWCNPISGHATLYWYQQILGQGPKLLIQFQNNGVVDDSQLPKDRFSAERLKGVDSTLKIQPAKLEDSAVYLCASSFQLGGGETQYFGPGTRLLVL.

The chain employs TRBV19 and TRBJ1-3; D is ambiguous. Germline CDR1 reads LNHDA; CDR2 reads SQIVND (reference sequence). The CDR3 totals 14 residues. V gave up 7 bases and J gave up 0 bases, with 10 bases separating them. Here the CDR3 reads CASTPTNSGNTIYF. The CDR3 DNA reads as TGTGCCAGTACCCCGACTAACTCTGGAAACACCATATATTTT.

The chain carries TRBV7-8 and TRBJ2-5; TRBD2 is a possible D gene (6 bases). The CDR3 runs 15 residues. Germline loops: CDR1 SGHVS, CDR2 FQNEAQ. V was clipped by 2 bases and J by 4 bases, with 14 bases between them. The CDR3 loop reads CASSLFDQGGETQYF. The CDR3 DNA reads TGTGCCAGCAGCTTATTTGACCAGGGAGGAGAGACCCAGTACTTC.

The genes are TRBV7-9 and TRBJ2-3, with 8 bases that match TRBD2. The germline CDR1 and CDR2 sequences are SEHNR and FQNEAQ (reference sequence). The CDR3 has 16 residues. With V trimmed by 5 bases and J by 4 bases, 11 bases remained unmatched. For the CDR3, the DNA is TGTGCCAGCAGCGAAAGGGATCGGGAGGGGGCAGATACGCAGTATTTT. It encodes CASSERDREGADTQYF.

V is TRBV3-1 (or the pseudogene TRBV3-2) and J is TRBJ1-2, with 7 bases aligning to TRBD1. CDR1 is LGHDT and CDR2 is YNNKEL in the germline V gene (reference sequence). The V gene end was trimmed by 5 bases and the J gene end by 2 bases; junction bases not matched to a gene: 5. The CDR3 runs 14 residues. The CDR3 here is CASSVPGQNYGYTF. DNA for the CDR3: TGTGCCAGCAGCGTTCCGGGACAGAACTATGGCTACACCTTC.

The chain couples TRBV24-1 to TRBJ2-5; TRBD1 agrees at 9 bases. The V segment lost 2 bases and the J segment 4 bases; nucleotides outside the gene matches: 13. The CDR3 spans 18 residues. Germline V lookup: CDR1 KGHDR, CDR2 SFDVKD. This CDR3 reads CATSDSRREGTGLETQYF. As DNA, the CDR3 is TGTGCCACCAGTGATTCCCGGAGAGAAGGGACAGGGCTAGAGACCCAGTACTTC.

The chain employs TRBV5-6 and TRBJ2-7; 7 bases fit TRBD1. The CDR3 sequence is 13 residues long. With V trimmed by 4 bases and J by 9 bases, 10 bases remained unmatched. The germline gives CDR1 SGHDT, CDR2 YYEEEE. In DNA form, the CDR3 reads TGTGCCAGCAGCAACGACAGGGACCAGGGGCAGTACTTC. This encodes CASSNDRDQGQYF.

The V call is TRBV6-2 or TRBV6-3, the J call TRBJ2-1; weak D call: TRBD2 (5 bases). This CDR3 region has 16 residues. The germline V and J ends were trimmed by 6 bases and 0 bases, with 15 bases remaining between them. Per the germline V gene, CDR1 is MNHEY and CDR2 is SVGEGT. The CDR3 bases are TGTGCCAGCAGCTCCGACTACCAGAGCTCCTACAATGAGCAGTTCTTC. Protein: CASSSDYQSSYNEQFF.

CDR3 loop: CASRFGLAGVTETQYF. The CDR3, as DNA: TGTGCCAGCAGATTCGGACTAGCGGGAGTAACGGAGACCCAGTACTTC. This chain links TRBV28 with TRBJ2-5; 13 nucleotides line up with TRBD2. With 6 bases clipped from V and 5 bases from J, the junction kept 9 bases outside the gene matches. This CDR3 is built from 16 residues. Germline V gene data show CDR1 as MDHEN and CDR2 as SYDVKM. Filled out from reference TRBV28 and TRBJ2-5, the complete variable domain reads DVKVTQSSRYLVKRTGEKVFLECVQDMDHENMFWYRQDPGLGLRLIYFSYDVKMKEKGDIPEGYSVSREKKERFSLILESASTNQTSMYLCASRFGLAGVTETQYFGPGTRLLVL.

The CDR3 sequence is CASRGQGESGNTIYF. CDR3 in DNA: TGTGCCAGCCGGGGGCAGGGGGAGTCTGGAAACACCATATATTTT. The genes are TRBV27 and TRBJ1-3, with 7 bases matching TRBD1. V lost 8 bases and J lost 1; bases outside the gene matches: 8. Germline V lookup: CDR1 MNHEY, CDR2 SMNVEV (reference sequence). CDR3 length: 15 amino acids.

The chain carries TRBV28 and TRBJ1-5, with TRBD1 identical over 8 bases. Germline-derived CDR1 and CDR2 are MDHEN and SYDVKM. Germline trimming cut 6 bases from V and 4 bases from J; bases unmatched to any gene: 14. This CDR3 is 17 amino acids long. The CDR3 protein is CASRERQGFSENQPQHF. DNA for the CDR3: TGTGCCAGCAGAGAAAGACAGGGGTTTTCTGAGAATCAGCCCCAGCATTTT.

This clone was seen once. This chain uses TRBV10-2 with TRBJ2-7, with D perhaps matching TRBD2 (6 bases). The germline V and J ends were trimmed by 1 base and 5 bases, with 9 bases remaining between them. The CDR3 contains 13 residues. Germline V gene lookup returns CDR1 WSHSY and CDR2 SAAADI. The CDR3 DNA sequence: TGCGCCAGCAGTGAGTTCAGGAGGGACGAGCAGTACTTC. Translation gives CASSEFRRDEQYF.

J is TRBJ1-5 and V is TRBV6-2 or TRBV6-3, with D perhaps TRBD1 (6 bases). This CDR3 region has 14 residues. Germline CDR1 MNHEY, CDR2 SVGEGT. The V gene lost 4 bases and the J gene lost 6 bases, with 13 bases spanning the gap. The CDR3 sequence is CASSLHREGQPQHF. The CDR3 bases are TGTGCCAGCAGTTTACACAGGGAGGGTCAGCCCCAGCATTTT.

This chain uses TRBV27 with TRBJ2-7, with D maybe TRBD2 (7 bases). CDR1 is MNHEY, CDR2 SMNVEV, per germline (reference sequence). CDR3 length: 15 amino acids. The V and J ends lost 5 bases and 2 bases respectively, with 16 bases between them. This CDR3 is CASSPQGGAAYEQYF. DNA for the CDR3: TGTGCCAGCAGTCCACAAGGGGGGGCGGCCTACGAGCAGTACTTC.

This clone was counted once. The rearrangement links TRBV6-5 to TRBJ1-1, with TRBD1 matching 7 bases. CDR1 and CDR2 (germline): MNHEY, SVGAGI. J was trimmed by 4 bases and V by 5 bases; bases with no gene match: 10. The CDR3 runs 15 residues. The DNA of the CDR3 is TGTGCCAGCAGTCCGATAGGACAGGTGTTCACTGAAGCTTTCTTT. This gives the protein CASSPIGQVFTEAFF.

The chain carries TRBV9 and TRBJ1-2; D is unclear. With 1 base removed from V and 7 bases from J, the gap between germline ends came to 17 bases. CDR1 SGDLS and CDR2 YYNGEE come from the germline V gene. This CDR3 region has 15 residues. The CDR3 coding sequence is TGTGCCAGCAGCGTACCAAGCGGAGGAGGTGGTGGCTACACCTTC. Its translation is CASSVPSGGGGGYTF.

Concerning this clone: Germline and junction disagree at one end, which may indicate a read error. The chain employs TRBV19 and TRBJ1-4; no reliable D call. CDR1 is LNHDA, CDR2 SQIVND, per germline (reference sequence). CDR3 size: 15 residues. In DNA form, the CDR3 reads TGTGCCAGTAGTGCTACCGGGGTTTCTAATGAAAAACTGCTTTTT. Translated: CASSATGVSNEKLLF.

This chain joins TRBV5-1 and TRBJ1-3; TRBD1 might be the D (6 bases). Deletions cut 5 bases from V and 0 bases from J, with 12 bases between. This CDR3 is 15 amino acids long. The V gene's germline CDR1 is SGHRS and CDR2 YFSETQ. The CDR3 DNA is TGCGCCAGCAGTGGACAGCCCGGCTCTGGAAACACCATATATTTT. It encodes CASSGQPGSGNTIYF.

J is TRBJ2-7 and V is TRBV29-1, with 10 bases lining up with TRBD1. Germline CDR1 reads SQVTM; CDR2 reads ANQGSEA. V lost 3 bases to trimming and J lost 6 bases; unmatched junction nucleotides: 8. This CDR3 is built from 14 residues. CDR3 sequence: CSVERDRGMSEQYF. CDR3 DNA sequence: TGCAGCGTTGAGCGGGACAGGGGTATGAGCGAGCAGTACTTC.

J is TRBJ1-5 and V is TRBV5-6; no clear D. V was trimmed by 0 bases and J by 0 bases, leaving 4 bases between them. Germline CDR1 is SGHDT and CDR2 is YYEEEE. This CDR3 is built from 14 residues. The CDR3 sequence is CASSLGGSNQPQHF. In DNA, the CDR3 is TGTGCCAGCAGCTTGGGAGGTAGCAATCAGCCCCAGCATTTT. Full variable domain (outside the CDR3, taken from reference TRBV5-6 and TRBJ1-5): DAGVTQSPTHLIKTRGQQVTLRCSPKSGHDTVSWYQQALGQGPQFIFQYYEEEERQRGNFPDRFSGHQFPNYSSELNVNALLLGDSALYLCASSLGGSNQPQHFGDGTRLSIL.

The gene calls are TRBV10-3 and TRBJ2-1, with D perhaps matching TRBD1 (6 bases). This CDR3 contains 13 residues. Germline V gives CDR1 ENHRY, CDR2 SYGVKD. Trimming took off 10 bases at V and 7 bases at J, with 17 bases between the two ends. The CDR3 spells CATTPQGWNEQFF. CDR3 bases: TGTGCCACCACCCCACAGGGTTGGAATGAGCAGTTCTTC.

The CDR3 region has the DNA TGTGCCAGCAGTGAGCGCCAGGGATCGAGCAATGAGCAGTTCTTC. It is translated as CASSERQGSSNEQFF. The rearrangement links TRBV2 to TRBJ2-1, with D maybe TRBD1 (5 bases). This CDR3 has 15 residues. Germline CDR1 and CDR2: SNHLY and FYNNEI. With 3 bases removed from V and 6 bases from J, the gap between germline ends came to 15 bases. Full variable domain (outside the CDR3, taken from reference TRBV2 and TRBJ2-1): EPEVTQTPSHQVTQMGQEVILRCVPISNHLYFYWYRQILGQKVEFLVSFYNNEISEKSEIFDDQFSVERPDGSNFTLKIRSTKLEDSAMYFCASSERQGSSNEQFFGPGTRLTVL.

This clone was seen just once. This chain connects TRBV5-8 to TRBJ2-4; weak D call: TRBD2 (6 bases). Trimming removed 2 bases at V and 6 bases at J, with 12 bases between. Germline CDR1 reads SGHTS; CDR2 reads YDEGEE. The CDR3 contains 14 residues. The CDR3 loop is CASSLGGSGNIQYF. The CDR3 DNA follows: TGTGCCAGCAGCTTAGGAGGGTCCGGAAACATTCAGTACTTC.

This clone was observed once. J is TRBJ2-7 and V is TRBV2, with D possibly TRBD2 on 6 matching bases. The germline CDR1 and CDR2 sequences are SNHLY and FYNNEI. CDR3 length: 12 residues. V lost 6 bases, J lost 4 bases, and 10 bases lay in between. CDR3 DNA: TGTGCCAGCAGGTCCGGGGGTTACGAGCAGTACTTC. It yields the protein CASRSGGYEQYF.

This sequence joins TRBV19 and TRBJ1-5; 8 bases map to TRBD1. The germline V gene has CDR1 LNHDA and CDR2 SQIVND (reference sequence). The length of the CDR3 is 14 residues. V dropped 3 bases and J dropped 7; count of bases not matched to a gene: 5. CDR3 coding DNA: TGTGCCAGTAGTATGCCAGGGGGCGGACAGCCCCAGCATTTT. It translates to CASSMPGGGQPQHF.

The V call is TRBV15, the J call TRBJ1-1; 9 bases are a match to TRBD1. CDR1 LNHNV and CDR2 YYDKDF come from the germline V gene (reference sequence). The length of the CDR3 is 15 residues. V dropped 3 bases and J dropped 0; count of bases not matched to a gene: 2. The CDR3 DNA sequence: TGTGCCACCAGCAGGGACAGGGGCCTGAACACTGAAGCTTTCTTT. As protein: CATSRDRGLNTEAFF.

The chain carries TRBV27 and TRBJ2-1, with 14 bases lining up with TRBD2. This CDR3 spans 18 amino acids. The V segment lost 5 bases and the J segment 2 bases; nucleotides outside the gene matches: 8. Germline CDR1 is MNHEY and CDR2 is SMNVEV (reference sequence). Here the CDR3 DNA reads TGTGCCAGCAGTCCGCCGGGACTAGCGGGAGTCGCCTACAATGAGCAGTTCTTC. It yields the protein CASSPPGLAGVAYNEQFF.

The gene calls are TRBV6-2 or TRBV6-3 and TRBJ1-2, with D uncertain. Germline V gene sequence: CDR1 MNHEY, CDR2 SVGEGT. With 5 bases removed from V and 2 bases from J, the gap between germline ends came to 9 bases. The CDR3 covers 13 residues. CDR3 sequence: CASSRTSNYGYTF. CDR3 DNA: TGTGCCAGCAGTAGGACTTCAAACTATGGCTACACCTTC.

The genes are TRBV2 and TRBJ2-7; 7 bases fit TRBD2. Trimming took 4 bases from V and 6 from J; bases not matched to a gene: 9. CDR1 SNHLY and CDR2 FYNNEI come from the germline V gene. The CDR3 covers 14 residues. Here the CDR3 reads CASSGWGRAPEQYF. The DNA of the CDR3 is TGTGCCAGCAGTGGGTGGGGGAGGGCCCCCGAGCAGTACTTC. Full variable domain (remainder filled in from reference TRBV2 and TRBJ2-7): EPEVTQTPSHQVTQMGQEVILRCVPISNHLYFYWYRQILGQKVEFLVSFYNNEISEKSEIFDDQFSVERPDGSNFTLKIRSTKLEDSAMYFCASSGWGRAPEQYFGPGTRLTVT.